The clone carrying this T cell receptor (beta chain) was observed many times. Its target is unknown. J was trimmed by 3 bases and V by 4 bases; bases with no gene match: 6. The CDR3 covers 17 residues. The germline gives CDR1 SGHRS, CDR2 YFSETQ. This specimen belongs to a study of early T cells in non-severe SARS-CoV-2 infection. Study background: Alpha and beta chains were unpaired, from unsorted whole-blood bulk RNA. Study outcomes and limitations: Sequences matched to VDJdb favored anti-spike CD8 responses, while private and CD4 specificities were missed.

As part of library construction, unique molecular identifiers were attached to individual cDNA molecules. TCRdb independently ran MiXCR on the 5' RACE reads; one entry per CDR3 protein. The sample consists of tens of thousands of distinct CDR3 sequences, about 6.5% of them appearing once. This receptor was identified in an adult who was a healthcare worker with PCR-confirmed SARS-CoV-2 infection or an uninfected control (not recorded which). This sequence joins TRBV5-1 and TRBJ2-1; 14 nucleotides align to TRBD2. The specimen sequenced was whole blood. CDR3: CASSETTSGGVYNEQFF. The DNA of the CDR3 is TGCGCCAGCAGCGAAACGACTAGCGGGGGGGTCTACAATGAGCAGTTCTTC.